The entry that follows covers one T cell receptor beta chain sequence. What it binds is unknown. Clones were read by immunoSEQ multiplex PCR, and TCRdb kept only the in-frame ones, dropping some. The sample has about 74,000 clones; around 84% are singletons. This record comes from a study of T cells in localized non-small cell lung cancer. Study-level findings and limits: Prolonged overall survival went with higher T cell density in the blood. Uninvolved adjacent lung had more T cell clonality than any other tissue, topping tumor. Detection in adjacent lung was observed for a median around 50 of the top 100 tumor clones.

With 0 bases removed from V and 8 bases from J, the gap between germline ends came to 18 bases. The germline V gene has CDR1 SGHNT and CDR2 YYREEE (reference sequence). The CDR3 is made up of 16 amino acids. The starting material was peripheral blood, obtained before any cancer treatment. V gene TRBV5-4 combines with J gene TRBJ2-1; TRBD2 is a possible D gene (7 bases). This TCR was sampled from a female donor at least 60 years old with stage I lung adenocarcinoma. DNA of the CDR3: TGTGCCAGCAGCTTGGGGGGGGCGGGAGCGGTCTATGAGCAGTTCTTC. It translates to CASSLGGAGAVYEQFF.